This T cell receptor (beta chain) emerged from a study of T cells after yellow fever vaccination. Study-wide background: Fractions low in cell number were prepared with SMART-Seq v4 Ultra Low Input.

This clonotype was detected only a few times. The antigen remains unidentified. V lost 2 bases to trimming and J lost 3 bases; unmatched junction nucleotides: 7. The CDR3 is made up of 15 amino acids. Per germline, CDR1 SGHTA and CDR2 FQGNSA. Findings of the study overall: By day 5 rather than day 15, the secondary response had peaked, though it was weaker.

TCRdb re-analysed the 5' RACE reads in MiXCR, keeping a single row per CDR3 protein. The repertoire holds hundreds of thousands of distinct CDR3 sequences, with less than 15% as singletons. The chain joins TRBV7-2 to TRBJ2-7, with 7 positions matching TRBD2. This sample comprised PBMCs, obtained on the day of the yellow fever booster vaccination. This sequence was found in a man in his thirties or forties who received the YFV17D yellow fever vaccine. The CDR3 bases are TGTGCCAGCAGCTTACCGGGAGGTGGGGGCTACGAGCAGTACTTC. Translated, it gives CASSLPGGGGYEQYF.